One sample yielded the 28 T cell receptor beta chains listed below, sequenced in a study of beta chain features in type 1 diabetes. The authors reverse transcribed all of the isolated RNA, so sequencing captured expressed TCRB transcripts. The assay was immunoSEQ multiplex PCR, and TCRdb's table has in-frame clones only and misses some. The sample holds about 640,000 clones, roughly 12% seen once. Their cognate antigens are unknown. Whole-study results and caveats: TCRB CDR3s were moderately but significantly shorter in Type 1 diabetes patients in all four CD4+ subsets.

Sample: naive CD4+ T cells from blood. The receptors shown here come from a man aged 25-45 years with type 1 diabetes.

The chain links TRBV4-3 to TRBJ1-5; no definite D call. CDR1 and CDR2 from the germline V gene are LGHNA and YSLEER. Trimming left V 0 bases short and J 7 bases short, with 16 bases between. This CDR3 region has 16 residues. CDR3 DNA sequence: TGCGCCAGCAGCCAAGATTTAGGAAGAACCTGGCAGCCCCAGCATTTT. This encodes CASSQDLGRTWQPQHF.

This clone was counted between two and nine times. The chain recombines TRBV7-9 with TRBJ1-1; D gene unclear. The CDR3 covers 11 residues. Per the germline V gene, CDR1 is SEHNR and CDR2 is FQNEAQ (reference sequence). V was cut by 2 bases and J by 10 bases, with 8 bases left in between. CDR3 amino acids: CASSLLSGAFF. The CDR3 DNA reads TGTGCCAGCAGCTTACTGAGTGGAGCTTTCTTT. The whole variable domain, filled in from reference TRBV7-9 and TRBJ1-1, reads DTGVSQNPRHKITKRGQNVTFRCDPISEHNRLYWYRQTLGQGPEFLTYFQNEAQLEKSRLLSDRFSAERPKGSFSTLEIQRTEQGDSAMYLCASSLLSGAFFGQGTRLTVV.

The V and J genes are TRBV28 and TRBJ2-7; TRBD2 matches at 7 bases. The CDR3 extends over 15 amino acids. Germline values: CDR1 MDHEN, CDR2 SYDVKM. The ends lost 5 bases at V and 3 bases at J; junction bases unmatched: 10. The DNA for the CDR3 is TGTGCCAGCAGTCCGGGACTATCAAGCCTCTACGAGCAGTACTTC. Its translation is CASSPGLSSLYEQYF.

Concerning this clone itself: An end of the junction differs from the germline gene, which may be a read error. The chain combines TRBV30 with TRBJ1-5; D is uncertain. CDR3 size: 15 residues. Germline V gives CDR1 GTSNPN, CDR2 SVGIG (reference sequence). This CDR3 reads CALSVDGVVNQPQHF. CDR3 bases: TGTGCCTTGAGTGTTGACGGGGTGGTCAATCAGCCCCAGCATTTT.

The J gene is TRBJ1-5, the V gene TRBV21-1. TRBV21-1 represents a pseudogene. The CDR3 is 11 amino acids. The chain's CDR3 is CASSPRQPQHF. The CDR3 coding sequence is TGTGCCAGCAGCCCTCGACAGCCCCAGCATTTT.

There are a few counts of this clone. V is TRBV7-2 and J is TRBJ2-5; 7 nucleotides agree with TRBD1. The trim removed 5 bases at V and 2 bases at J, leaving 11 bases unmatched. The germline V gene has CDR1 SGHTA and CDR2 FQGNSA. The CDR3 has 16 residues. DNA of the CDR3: TGTGCCAGCAGCCCGTACAAGGGACAGATTCAAGAGACCCAGTACTTC. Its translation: CASSPYKGQIQETQYF.

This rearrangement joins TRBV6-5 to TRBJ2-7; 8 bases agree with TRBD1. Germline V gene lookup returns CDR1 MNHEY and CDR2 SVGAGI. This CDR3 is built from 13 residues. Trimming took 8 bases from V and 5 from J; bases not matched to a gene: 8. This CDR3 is CASGHRTGNEQYF. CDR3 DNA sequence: TGTGCCAGCGGACATCGGACAGGGAACGAGCAGTACTTC.

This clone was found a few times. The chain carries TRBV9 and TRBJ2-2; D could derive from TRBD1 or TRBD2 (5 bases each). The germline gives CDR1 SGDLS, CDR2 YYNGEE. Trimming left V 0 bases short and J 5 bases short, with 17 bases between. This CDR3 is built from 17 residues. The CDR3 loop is CASSVEAGTDWTGELFF. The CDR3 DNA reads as TGTGCCAGCAGCGTAGAGGCCGGGACGGACTGGACCGGGGAGCTGTTTTTT.

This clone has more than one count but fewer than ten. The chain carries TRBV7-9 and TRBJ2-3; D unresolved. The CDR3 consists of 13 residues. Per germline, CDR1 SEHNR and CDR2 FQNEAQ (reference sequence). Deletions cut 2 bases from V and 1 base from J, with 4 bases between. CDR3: CASSLKGTDTQYF. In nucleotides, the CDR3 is TGTGCCAGCAGCTTAAAAGGCACAGATACGCAGTATTTT.

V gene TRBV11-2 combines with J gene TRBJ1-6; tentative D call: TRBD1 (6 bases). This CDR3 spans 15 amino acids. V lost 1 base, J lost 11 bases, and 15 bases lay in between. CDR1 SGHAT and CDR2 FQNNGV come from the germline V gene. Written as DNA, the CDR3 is TGTGCCAGCAGCTTAGGATCACAGGGCTATGCACCCCTCCACTTT. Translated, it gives CASSLGSQGYAPLHF.

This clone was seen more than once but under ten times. CDR3 sequence (DNA): TGTGCCATCAGTGAGTCGCCAGTGACAACTAATGAAAAACTGTTTTTT. The encoded protein is CAISESPVTTNEKLFF. The chain combines TRBV10-3 with TRBJ1-4; D unresolved. The CDR3 extends over 16 amino acids. Germline lookup yields CDR1 ENHRY and CDR2 SYGVKD. Trimming removed 0 bases at V and 0 bases at J, with 8 bases between.

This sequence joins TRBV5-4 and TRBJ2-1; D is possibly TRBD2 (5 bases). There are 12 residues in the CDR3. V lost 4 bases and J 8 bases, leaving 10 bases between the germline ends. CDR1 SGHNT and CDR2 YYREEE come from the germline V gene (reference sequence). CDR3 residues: CASSAAGHEQFF. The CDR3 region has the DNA TGTGCCAGCAGCGCGGCGGGCCATGAGCAGTTCTTC.

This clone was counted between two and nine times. CDR3 in DNA: TGTGCCAGCAGCTCCTTATACAATGAGCAGTTCTTC. Translated: CASSSLYNEQFF. J is TRBJ2-1 and V is TRBV5-4; D is uncertain. Per germline, CDR1 SGHNT and CDR2 YYREEE (reference sequence). There are 12 residues in the CDR3. Trimming removed 3 bases from V and 4 bases from J, with 5 bases in between.

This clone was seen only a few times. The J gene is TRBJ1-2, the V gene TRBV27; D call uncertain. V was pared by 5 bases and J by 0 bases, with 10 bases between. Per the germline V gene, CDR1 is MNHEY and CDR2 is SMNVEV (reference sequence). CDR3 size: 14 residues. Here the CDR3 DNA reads TGTGCCAGCAGTGTGACGCAAACTAACTATGGCTACACCTTC. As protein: CASSVTQTNYGYTF.

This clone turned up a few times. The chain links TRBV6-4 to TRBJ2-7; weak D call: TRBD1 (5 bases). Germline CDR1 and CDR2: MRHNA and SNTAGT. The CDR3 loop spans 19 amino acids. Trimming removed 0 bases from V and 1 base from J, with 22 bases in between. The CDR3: CASSDSPHRVDTASYEQYF. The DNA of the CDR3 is TGTGCCAGCAGTGACTCGCCACATCGCGTGGACACGGCGTCCTACGAGCAGTACTTC.

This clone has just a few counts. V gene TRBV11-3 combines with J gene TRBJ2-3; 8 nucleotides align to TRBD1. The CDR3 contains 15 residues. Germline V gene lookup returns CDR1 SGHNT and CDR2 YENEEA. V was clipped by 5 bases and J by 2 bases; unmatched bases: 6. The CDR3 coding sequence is TGTGCCAGCAGCCGACAGGGGTTGATCACAGATACGCAGTATTTT. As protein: CASSRQGLITDTQYF.

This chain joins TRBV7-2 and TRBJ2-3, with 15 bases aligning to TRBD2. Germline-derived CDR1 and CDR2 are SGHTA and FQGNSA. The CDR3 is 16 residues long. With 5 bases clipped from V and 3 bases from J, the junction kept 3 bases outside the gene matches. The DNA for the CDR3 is TGTGCCAGCAGCCGGACTAGCGGGGGGGTTACAGATACGCAGTATTTT. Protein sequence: CASSRTSGGVTDTQYF.

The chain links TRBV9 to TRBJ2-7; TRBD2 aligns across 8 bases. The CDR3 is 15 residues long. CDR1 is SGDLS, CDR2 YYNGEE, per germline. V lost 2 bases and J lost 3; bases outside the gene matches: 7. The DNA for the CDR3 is TGTGCCAGCAGCGTGCGGGGGGACTCCTTCTACGAGCAGTACTTC. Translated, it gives CASSVRGDSFYEQYF. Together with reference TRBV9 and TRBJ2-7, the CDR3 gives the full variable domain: DSGVTQTPKHLITATGQRVTLRCSPRSGDLSVYWYQQSLDQGLQFLIQYYNGEERAKGNILERFSAQQFPDLHSELNLSSLELGDSALYFCASSVRGDSFYEQYFGPGTRLTVT.

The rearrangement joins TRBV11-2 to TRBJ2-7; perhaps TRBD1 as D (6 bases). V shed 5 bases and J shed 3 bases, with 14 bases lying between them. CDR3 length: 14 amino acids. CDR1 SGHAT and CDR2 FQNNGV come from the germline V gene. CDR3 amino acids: CASSVGQTDYEQYF. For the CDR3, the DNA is TGTGCCAGCAGCGTCGGACAGACCGACTACGAGCAGTACTTC.

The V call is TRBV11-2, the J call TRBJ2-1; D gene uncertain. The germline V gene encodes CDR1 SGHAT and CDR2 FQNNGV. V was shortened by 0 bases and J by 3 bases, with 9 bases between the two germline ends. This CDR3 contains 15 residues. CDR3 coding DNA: TGTGCCAGCAGCTTAGACAGCCTAGGCTACAATGAGCAGTTCTTC. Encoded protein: CASSLDSLGYNEQFF.

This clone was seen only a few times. The CDR3 loop reads CSVEGGGDDYGYTF. DNA of the CDR3: TGCAGCGTTGAAGGGGGAGGGGATGACTATGGCTACACCTTC. This chain uses TRBV29-1 with TRBJ1-2, with D perhaps matching TRBD1 (5 bases). The CDR3 spans 14 residues. Trimming pared 1 base from V and 3 bases from J, leaving 12 bases between. The germline CDR1 and CDR2 sequences are SQVTM and ANQGSEA. Combining the CDR3 with reference TRBV29-1 and TRBJ1-2 gives the whole variable domain SAVISQKPSRDICQRGTSLTIQCQVDSQVTMMFWYRQQPGQSLTLIATANQGSEATYESGFVIDKFPISRPNLTFSTLTVSNMSPEDSSIYLCSVEGGGDDYGYTFGSGTRLTVV.

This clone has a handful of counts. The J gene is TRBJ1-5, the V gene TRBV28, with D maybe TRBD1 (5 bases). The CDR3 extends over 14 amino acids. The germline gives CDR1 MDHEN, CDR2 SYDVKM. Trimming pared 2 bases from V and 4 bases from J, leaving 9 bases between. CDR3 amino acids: CASSLGDSNQPQHF. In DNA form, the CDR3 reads TGTGCCAGCAGTTTAGGGGACTCGAATCAGCCCCAGCATTTT.

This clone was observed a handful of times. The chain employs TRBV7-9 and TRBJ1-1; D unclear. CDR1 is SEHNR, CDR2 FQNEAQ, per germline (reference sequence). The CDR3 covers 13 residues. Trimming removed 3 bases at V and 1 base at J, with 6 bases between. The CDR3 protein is CASSFWGNTEAFF. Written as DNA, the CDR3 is TGTGCCAGCAGCTTCTGGGGGAACACTGAAGCTTTCTTT. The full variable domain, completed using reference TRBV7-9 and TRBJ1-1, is DTGVSQNPRHKITKRGQNVTFRCDPISEHNRLYWYRQTLGQGPEFLTYFQNEAQLEKSRLLSDRFSAERPKGSFSTLEIQRTEQGDSAMYLCASSFWGNTEAFFGQGTRLTVV.

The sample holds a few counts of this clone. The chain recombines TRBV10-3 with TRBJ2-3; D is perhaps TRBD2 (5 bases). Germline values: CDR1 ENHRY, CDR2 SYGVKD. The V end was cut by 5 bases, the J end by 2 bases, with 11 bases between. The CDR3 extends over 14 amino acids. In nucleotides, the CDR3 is TGTGCCATCAGTAGGACTGAAGACACAGATACGCAGTATTTT. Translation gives CAISRTEDTDTQYF.

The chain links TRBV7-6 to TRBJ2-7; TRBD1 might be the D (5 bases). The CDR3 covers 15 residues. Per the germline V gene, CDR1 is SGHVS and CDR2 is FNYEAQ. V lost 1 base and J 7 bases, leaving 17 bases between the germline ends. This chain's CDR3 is CASSLVGRVLEEQYF. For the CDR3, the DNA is TGTGCCAGCAGCTTAGTCGGCAGGGTACTGGAAGAGCAGTACTTC.

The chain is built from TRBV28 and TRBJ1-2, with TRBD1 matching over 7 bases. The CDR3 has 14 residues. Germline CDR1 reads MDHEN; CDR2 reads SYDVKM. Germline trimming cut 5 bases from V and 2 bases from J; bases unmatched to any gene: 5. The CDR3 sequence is CASSTGERNYGYTF. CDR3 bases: TGTGCCAGCAGTACAGGGGAGAGGAACTATGGCTACACCTTC.

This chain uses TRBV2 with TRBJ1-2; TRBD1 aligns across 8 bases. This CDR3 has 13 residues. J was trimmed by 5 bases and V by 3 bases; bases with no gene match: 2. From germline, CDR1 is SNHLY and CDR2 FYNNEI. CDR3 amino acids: CASSETGDYGYTF. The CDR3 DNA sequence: TGTGCCAGCAGTGAGACAGGGGATTATGGCTACACCTTC.

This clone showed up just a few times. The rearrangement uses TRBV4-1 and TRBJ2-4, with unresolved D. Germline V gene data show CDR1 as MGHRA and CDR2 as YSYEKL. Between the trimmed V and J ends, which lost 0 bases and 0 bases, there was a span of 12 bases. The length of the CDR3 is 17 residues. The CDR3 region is CASSQDRAVVAKNIQYF. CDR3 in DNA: TGCGCCAGCAGCCAAGATCGGGCAGTTGTAGCCAAAAACATTCAGTACTTC.